This is a list of T cell receptor beta chains from one sample in a study of blood T cell repertoires in COVID-19. Here immunoSEQ multiplex PCR was the method, and the copy in TCRdb shows in-frame clones only, minus some. The table records 350,000 or so clones, 90% of them present only once. The sequencing sample was made of peripheral blood. The receptors stem from a man younger than 35 with active or convalescent COVID-19. The conserved cysteine and the conserved F or W are not part of the CDR3 here. Each record gives: CDR3 length, V gene, D gene, CDR3 protein. D genes are given only for firm matches.

>10|TRBV29-1|NA
SVEILNTEAF
>13|TRBV9|NA
ASSVGAGSSYEQY
>11|TRBV28|NA
ASSLPEGTEQY
>13|TRBV27|NA
ASSYDYGGTYEQY
>12|TRBV6-5|NA
ASSYTGSGNTIY
>10|TRBV2|NA
ASSGQEYGYT
>15|TRBV7-6|TRBD1
ASSSWDRVSVNTEAF
>15|TRBV28|NA
ASSFRTLRRNNSPLH
>12|TRBV5-1|NA
ASSLTGSDEKLF
>12|TRBV3-1/TRBV3-2|NA
ASSQDRARTEAF
>15|TRBV10-3|NA
AISESRNTVDSYEQY
>13|TRBV7-2|TRBD2
ASSLVLREGYEQY
>14|TRBV28|TRBD1
ASSPGQGAPGNTIY